Below are 14 T cell receptor beta chains sequenced from a single sample in a study of blood T cell repertoires in COVID-19. TCRdb keeps only in-frame clones here, not all; method: immunoSEQ multiplex PCR. The sample consists of roughly 66,000 clones, roughly 82% of them appearing once. Sequencing was done on a sample of peripheral blood. The receptors shown here come from a man in his fifties or sixties with acute or convalescent COVID-19.

This clone has just one count. This rearrangement joins TRBV5-1 to TRBJ1-1; 7 bases align to TRBD1. Trimming at V came to 5 bases and at J to 3 bases, leaving 7 bases not matched to a gene. CDR1 is SGHRS, CDR2 YFSETQ, per germline. The CDR3 consists of 14 residues. The CDR3 coding sequence is TGCGCCAGCAGTCGCGACAGGGCGGACACTGAAGCTTTCTTT. Amino acid sequence: CASSRDRADTEAFF.

The V gene is TRBV6-5, the J gene TRBJ2-1; 7 nucleotides agree with TRBD1. V lost 7 bases to trimming and J lost 3 bases; unmatched junction nucleotides: 9. This CDR3 contains 15 residues. Germline values: CDR1 MNHEY, CDR2 SVGAGI. The DNA for the CDR3 is TGTGCCAGCAAGATTTCCGGGACAGACTACAATGAGCAGTTCTTC. It encodes CASKISGTDYNEQFF.

This rearrangement joins TRBV11-2 to TRBJ2-1, with 10 bases aligning to TRBD2. With 3 bases clipped from V and 4 bases from J, the junction kept 9 bases outside the gene matches. The CDR3 sequence is 17 residues long. CDR1 is SGHAT and CDR2 is FQNNGV in the germline V gene. CDR3 nucleotides: TGTGCCAGCAGCTTCGTCGGGGGAGCGGGGGGGTACAATGAGCAGTTCTTC. Protein product: CASSFVGGAGGYNEQFF.

The V call is TRBV7-2, the J call TRBJ1-6; 9 nucleotides match TRBD1. J lost 2 bases, V lost 5 bases, and 10 bases had no gene match. CDR1 is SGHTA, CDR2 FQGNSA, per germline. CDR3 size: 18 residues. As DNA, the CDR3 is TGTGCCAGCAGCCTCGGACAGGGGATGGGGACCTATAATTCACCCCTCCACTTT. This sequence encodes CASSLGQGMGTYNSPLHF.

The chain's CDR3 is CASSTRGALYNEQFF. The CDR3 bases are TGTGCCAGTAGTACTCGGGGTGCCTTATACAATGAGCAGTTCTTC. This chain connects TRBV19 to TRBJ2-1; possible D gene TRBD2, 5 bases. The CDR3 totals 15 residues. Germline CDR1 reads LNHDA; CDR2 reads SQIVND (reference sequence). With 4 bases removed from V and 4 bases from J, the gap between germline ends came to 14 bases.

The chain couples TRBV6-6 to TRBJ2-3; TRBD2 matches at 11 bases. The CDR3 spans 16 residues. Germline CDR1 is MNHNY and CDR2 is SVGAGI (reference sequence). The junction had 5 bases not matched to a gene; V was cut back by 5 bases and J by 1 base. DNA of the CDR3: TGTGCCAGCAGTAACAAGGGACTAGCGGGCACAGATACGCAGTATTTT. Translated: CASSNKGLAGTDTQYF.

This sequence joins TRBV12-3 or TRBV12-4 and TRBJ2-1; 8 nucleotides align to TRBD2. V was clipped by 1 base and J by 9 bases; unmatched bases: 2. This CDR3 is built from 13 residues. Written as DNA, the CDR3 is TGTGCCAGCAGTTTAGACGGGGGGGCTGAGCAGTTCTTC. It is translated as CASSLDGGAEQFF.

The chain combines TRBV25-1 with TRBJ1-2; no reliable D call. Trimming cost V 1 base and J 8 bases, with 11 bases left between them. CDR1 is MGHDK and CDR2 is SYGVNS in the germline V gene. The CDR3 has 13 amino acids. The CDR3 sequence: CASSEWGGSGYTF. In DNA, the CDR3 is TGTGCCAGCAGTGAATGGGGAGGGAGCGGCTACACCTTC.

The chain recombines TRBV9 with TRBJ1-1, with D unclear. The CDR3 sequence is 13 residues long. Deletions cut 7 bases from V and 0 bases from J, with 10 bases between. CDR1 is SGDLS and CDR2 is YYNGEE in the germline V gene. The CDR3 sequence: CASSQLMNTEAFF. The CDR3 region has the DNA TGTGCCAGCTCACAGCTCATGAACACTGAAGCTTTCTTT. The full variable domain, its missing parts supplied by reference TRBV9 and TRBJ1-1, is DSGVTQTPKHLITATGQRVTLRCSPRSGDLSVYWYQQSLDQGLQFLIQYYNGEERAKGNILERFSAQQFPDLHSELNLSSLELGDSALYFCASSQLMNTEAFFGQGTRLTVV.

The chain joins TRBV3-1 (or the pseudogene TRBV3-2) to TRBJ1-5; TRBD1 might be the D (5 bases). V was trimmed by 11 bases and J by 0 bases, leaving 8 bases between them. The CDR3 is 12 amino acids. In germline, CDR1 is LGHDT, CDR2 YNNKEL (reference sequence). CDR3 sequence reads: CAAGHSNQPQHF. CDR3 in DNA: TGTGCCGCAGGGCATAGCAATCAGCCCCAGCATTTT.

The chain links TRBV5-1 to TRBJ2-5; TRBD1 matches at 9 bases. The CDR3 totals 15 residues. With V trimmed by 5 bases and J by 2 bases, 7 bases remained unmatched. Germline loops: CDR1 SGHRS, CDR2 YFSETQ. The CDR3 sequence is CASRVTGGIQETQYF. CDR3 sequence (DNA): TGCGCCAGCAGGGTGACAGGGGGAATACAAGAGACCCAGTACTTC.

The chain employs TRBV19 and TRBJ2-2, with 8 bases lining up with TRBD1. Per the germline V gene, CDR1 is LNHDA and CDR2 is SQIVND (reference sequence). The junction had 5 bases not matched to a gene; V was cut back by 11 bases and J by 3 bases. CDR3 length: 13 amino acids. The CDR3 DNA sequence: TGTGCCGCAGGGACAGGATACACCGGGGAGCTGTTTTTT. Translated: CAAGTGYTGELFF.

V gene TRBV23-1 combines with J gene TRBJ2-7; possible D gene TRBD2, 5 bases. TRBV23-1 is noted as an ORF with a role that remains uncertain. The CDR3 covers 14 residues. Trimming removed 0 bases at V and 7 bases at J, with 13 bases between. The CDR3 is CASSQSGRGWEQYV. CDR3 DNA: TGCGCCAGCAGTCAATCAGGGCGAGGGTGGGAGCAGTACGTC.

This chain links TRBV25-1 with TRBJ1-5; D remains ambiguous. From germline, CDR1 is MGHDK and CDR2 SYGVNS. The CDR3 spans 13 residues. The ends were cut back, 6 bases at V and 5 bases at J, with 11 bases in the middle. Written as DNA, the CDR3 is TGTGCCAGCAGGGTGGAGGAGGATCAGCCCCAGCATTTT. This sequence encodes CASRVEEDQPQHF.